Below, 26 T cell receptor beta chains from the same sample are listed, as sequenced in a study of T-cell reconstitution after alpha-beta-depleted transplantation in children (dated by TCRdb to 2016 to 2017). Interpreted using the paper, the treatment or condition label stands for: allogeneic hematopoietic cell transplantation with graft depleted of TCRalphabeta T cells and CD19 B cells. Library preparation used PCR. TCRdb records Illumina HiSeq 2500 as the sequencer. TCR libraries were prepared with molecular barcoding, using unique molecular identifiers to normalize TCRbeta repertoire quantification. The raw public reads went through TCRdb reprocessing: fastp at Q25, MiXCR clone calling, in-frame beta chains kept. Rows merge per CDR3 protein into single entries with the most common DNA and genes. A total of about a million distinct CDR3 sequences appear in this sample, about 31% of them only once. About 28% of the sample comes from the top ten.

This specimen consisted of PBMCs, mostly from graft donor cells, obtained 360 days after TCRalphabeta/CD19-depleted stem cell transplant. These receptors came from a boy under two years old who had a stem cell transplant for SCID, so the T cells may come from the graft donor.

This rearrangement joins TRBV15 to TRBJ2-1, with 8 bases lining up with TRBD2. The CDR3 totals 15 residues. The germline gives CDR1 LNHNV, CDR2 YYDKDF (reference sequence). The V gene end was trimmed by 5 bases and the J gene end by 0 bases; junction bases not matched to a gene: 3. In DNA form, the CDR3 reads TGTGCCACCAGCCCGGGGGGGACCTCCTACAATGAGCAGTTCTTC. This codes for CATSPGGTSYNEQFF.

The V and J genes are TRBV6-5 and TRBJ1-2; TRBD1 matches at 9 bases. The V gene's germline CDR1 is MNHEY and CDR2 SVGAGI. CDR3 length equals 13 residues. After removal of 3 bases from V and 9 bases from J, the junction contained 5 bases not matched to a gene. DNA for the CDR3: TGTGCCAGCAGTTATACGGGACAGGGTAGCTACACCTTC. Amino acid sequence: CASSYTGQGSYTF.

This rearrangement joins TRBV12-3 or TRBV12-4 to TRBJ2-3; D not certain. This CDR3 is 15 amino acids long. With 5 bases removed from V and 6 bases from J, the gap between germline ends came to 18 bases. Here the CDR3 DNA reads TGTGCCAGCAGTACCTCCAGCGTGGGGTTCGATACGCAGTATTTT. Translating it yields CASSTSSVGFDTQYF.

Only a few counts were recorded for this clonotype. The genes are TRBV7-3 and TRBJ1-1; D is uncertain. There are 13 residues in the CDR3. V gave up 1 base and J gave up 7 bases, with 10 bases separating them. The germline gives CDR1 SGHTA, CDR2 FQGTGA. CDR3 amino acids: CASSLRVRGEAFF. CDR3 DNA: TGTGCCAGCAGCTTAAGGGTCCGAGGTGAAGCTTTCTTT.

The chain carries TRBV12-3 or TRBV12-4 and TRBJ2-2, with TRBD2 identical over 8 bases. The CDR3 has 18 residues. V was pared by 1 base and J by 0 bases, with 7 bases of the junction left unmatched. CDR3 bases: TGTGCCAGCAGTTTAGATCGGGGGGGTCAGTCGAACACCGGGGAGCTGTTTTTT. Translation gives CASSLDRGGQSNTGELFF.

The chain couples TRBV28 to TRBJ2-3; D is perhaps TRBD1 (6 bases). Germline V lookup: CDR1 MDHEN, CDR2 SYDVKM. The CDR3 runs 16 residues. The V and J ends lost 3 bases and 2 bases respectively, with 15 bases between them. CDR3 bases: TGTGCCAGCAGTTTCCCGACAGGTTCTTTCACAGATACGCAGTATTTT. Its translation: CASSFPTGSFTDTQYF. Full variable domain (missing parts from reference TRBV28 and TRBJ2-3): DVKVTQSSRYLVKRTGEKVFLECVQDMDHENMFWYRQDPGLGLRLIYFSYDVKMKEKGDIPEGYSVSREKKERFSLILESASTNQTSMYLCASSFPTGSFTDTQYFGPGTRLTVL.

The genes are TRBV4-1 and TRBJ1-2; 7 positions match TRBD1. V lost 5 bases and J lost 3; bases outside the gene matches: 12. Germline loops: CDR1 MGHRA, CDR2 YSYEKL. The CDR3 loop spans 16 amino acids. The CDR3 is CASSTDRPKGHYGYTF. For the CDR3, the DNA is TGCGCCAGCAGCACGGACAGGCCTAAGGGGCACTATGGCTACACCTTC.

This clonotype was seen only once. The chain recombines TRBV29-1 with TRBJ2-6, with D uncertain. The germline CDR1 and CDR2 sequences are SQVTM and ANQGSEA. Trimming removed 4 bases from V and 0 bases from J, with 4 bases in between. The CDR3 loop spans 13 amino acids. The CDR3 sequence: CSVAVSGANVLTF. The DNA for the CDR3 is TGCAGCGTTGCCGTCTCTGGGGCCAACGTCCTGACTTTC.

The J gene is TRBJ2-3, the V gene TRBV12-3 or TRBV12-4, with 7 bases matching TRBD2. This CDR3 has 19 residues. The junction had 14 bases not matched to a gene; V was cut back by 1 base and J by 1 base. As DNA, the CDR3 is TGTGCCAGCAGTTTAGGGGTTGGGGGGGTTAATTTGGGCACAGATACGCAGTATTTT. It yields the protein CASSLGVGGVNLGTDTQYF.

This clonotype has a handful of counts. The CDR3 DNA follows: TGTGCCAGCAGCGTAGGACAGACCTCTGGAAACACCATATATTTT. Its protein is CASSVGQTSGNTIYF. The chain joins TRBV9 to TRBJ1-3, with D possibly matching TRBD1 (5 bases). In germline, CDR1 is SGDLS, CDR2 YYNGEE. The CDR3 length is 15 residues. Trimming took off 0 bases at V and 0 bases at J, with 7 bases between the two ends.

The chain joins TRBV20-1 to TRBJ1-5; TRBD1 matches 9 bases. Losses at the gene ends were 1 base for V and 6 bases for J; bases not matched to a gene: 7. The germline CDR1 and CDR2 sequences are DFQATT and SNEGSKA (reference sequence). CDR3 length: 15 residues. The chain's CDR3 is CSARGVQGAVQPQHF. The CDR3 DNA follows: TGCAGTGCTAGAGGTGTACAGGGGGCGGTTCAGCCCCAGCATTTT.

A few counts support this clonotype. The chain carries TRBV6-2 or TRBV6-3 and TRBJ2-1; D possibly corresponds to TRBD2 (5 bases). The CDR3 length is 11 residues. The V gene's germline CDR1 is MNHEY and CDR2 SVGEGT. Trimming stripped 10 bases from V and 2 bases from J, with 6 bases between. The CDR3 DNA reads TGTGCCACACTAGCCTACAATGAGCAGTTCTTC. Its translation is CATLAYNEQFF.

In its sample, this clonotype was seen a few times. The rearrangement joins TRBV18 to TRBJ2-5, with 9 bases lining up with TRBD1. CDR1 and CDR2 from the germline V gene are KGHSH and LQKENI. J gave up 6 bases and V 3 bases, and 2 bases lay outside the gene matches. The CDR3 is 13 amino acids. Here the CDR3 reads CASSPDRGQTQYF. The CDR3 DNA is TGTGCCAGCTCACCGGACAGGGGCCAGACCCAGTACTTC. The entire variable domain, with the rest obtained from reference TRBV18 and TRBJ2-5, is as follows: NAGVMQNPRHLVRRRGQEARLRCSPMKGHSHVYWYRQLPEEGLKFMVYLQKENIIDESGMPKERFSAEFPKEGPSILRIQQVVRGDSAAYFCASSPDRGQTQYFGPGTRLLVL.

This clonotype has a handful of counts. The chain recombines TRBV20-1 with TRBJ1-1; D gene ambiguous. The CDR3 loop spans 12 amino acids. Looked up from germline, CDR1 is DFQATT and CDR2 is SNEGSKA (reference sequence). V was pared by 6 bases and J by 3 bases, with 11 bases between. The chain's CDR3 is CSAEGGYTEAFF. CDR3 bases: TGCAGTGCCGAGGGTGGGTACACTGAAGCTTTCTTT.

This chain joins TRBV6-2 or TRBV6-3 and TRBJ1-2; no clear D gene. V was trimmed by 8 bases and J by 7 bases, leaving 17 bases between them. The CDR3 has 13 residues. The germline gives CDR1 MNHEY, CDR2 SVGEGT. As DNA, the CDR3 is TGTGCCAGCGCGACCACAGTAACTGCTGGCTACACCTTC. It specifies CASATTVTAGYTF.

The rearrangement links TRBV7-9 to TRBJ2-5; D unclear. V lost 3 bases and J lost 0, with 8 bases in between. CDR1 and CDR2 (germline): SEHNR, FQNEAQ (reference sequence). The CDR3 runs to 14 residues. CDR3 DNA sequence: TGTGCCAGCAGCTTGCTTACACACCAAGAGACCCAGTACTTC. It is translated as CASSLLTHQETQYF.

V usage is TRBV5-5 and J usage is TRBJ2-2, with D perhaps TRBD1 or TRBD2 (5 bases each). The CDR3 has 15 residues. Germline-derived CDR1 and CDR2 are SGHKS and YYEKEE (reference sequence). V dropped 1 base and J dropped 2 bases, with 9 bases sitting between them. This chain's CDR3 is CASSLMGPNTGELFF. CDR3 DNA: TGTGCCAGCAGCTTGATGGGACCCAACACCGGGGAGCTGTTTTTT. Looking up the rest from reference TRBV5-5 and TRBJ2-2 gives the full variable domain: DAGVTQSPTHLIKTRGQQVTLRCSPISGHKSVSWYQQVLGQGPQFIFQYYEKEERGRGNFPDRFSARQFPNYSSELNVNALLLGDSALYLCASSLMGPNTGELFFGEGSRLTVL.

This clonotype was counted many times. The chain's CDR3 is CASSPPETGELFF. The CDR3 DNA reads TGTGCCAGCAGCCCTCCAGAAACCGGGGAGCTGTTTTTT. This chain joins TRBV4-2 and TRBJ2-2; no clear D gene. The germline V gene has CDR1 LGHNA and CDR2 YNFKEQ. V was trimmed by 4 bases and J by 5 bases, leaving 8 bases between them. The CDR3 has 13 amino acids.

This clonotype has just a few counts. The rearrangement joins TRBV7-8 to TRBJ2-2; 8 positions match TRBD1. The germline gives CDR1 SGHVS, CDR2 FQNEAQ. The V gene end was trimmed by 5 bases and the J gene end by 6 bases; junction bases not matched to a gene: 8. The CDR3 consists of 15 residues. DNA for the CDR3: TGTGCCAGCAGCCCCTGGACAGGGTCCCCCGGGGAGCTGTTTTTT. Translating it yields CASSPWTGSPGELFF.

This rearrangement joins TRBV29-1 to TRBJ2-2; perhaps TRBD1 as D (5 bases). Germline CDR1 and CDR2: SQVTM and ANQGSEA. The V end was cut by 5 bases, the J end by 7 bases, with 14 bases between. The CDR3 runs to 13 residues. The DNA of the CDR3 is TGCAGCGTTTGTGACAGTACTATCGGGGAGCTGTTTTTT. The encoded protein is CSVCDSTIGELFF.

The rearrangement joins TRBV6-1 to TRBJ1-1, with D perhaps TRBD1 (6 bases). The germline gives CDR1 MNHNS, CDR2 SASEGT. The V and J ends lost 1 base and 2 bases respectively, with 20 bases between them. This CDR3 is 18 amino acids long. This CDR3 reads CASSEGDILDGANTEAFF. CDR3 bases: TGTGCCAGCAGTGAAGGGGACATCCTTGATGGGGCTAACACTGAAGCTTTCTTT.

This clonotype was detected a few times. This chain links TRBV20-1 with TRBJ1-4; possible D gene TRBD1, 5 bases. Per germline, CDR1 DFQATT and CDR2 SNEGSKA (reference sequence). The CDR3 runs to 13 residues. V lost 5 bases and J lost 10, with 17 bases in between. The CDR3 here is CSADELGDRKLFF. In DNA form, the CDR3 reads TGCAGTGCTGACGAACTGGGGGATAGAAAACTGTTTTTT.

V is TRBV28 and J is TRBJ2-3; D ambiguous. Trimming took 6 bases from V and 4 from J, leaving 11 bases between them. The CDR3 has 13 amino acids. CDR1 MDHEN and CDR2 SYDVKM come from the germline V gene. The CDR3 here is CASSRQFPDTQYF. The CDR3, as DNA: TGTGCCAGCAGCCGGCAGTTTCCAGATACGCAGTATTTT. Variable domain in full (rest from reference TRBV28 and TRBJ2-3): DVKVTQSSRYLVKRTGEKVFLECVQDMDHENMFWYRQDPGLGLRLIYFSYDVKMKEKGDIPEGYSVSREKKERFSLILESASTNQTSMYLCASSRQFPDTQYFGPGTRLTVL.

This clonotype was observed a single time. The CDR3 nucleotides read TGTGCCACCAGGGGACCTCAGGGAAGTGACTACACCTTC. Translated: CATRGPQGSDYTF. The rearrangement uses TRBV24-1 and TRBJ1-2; a weak D match, TRBD1 (5 bases). The germline V gene encodes CDR1 KGHDR and CDR2 SFDVKD. CDR3 length: 13 residues. V was trimmed by 7 bases and J by 10 bases, leaving 18 bases between them.

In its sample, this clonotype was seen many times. CDR3 DNA: TGCGCCAGCAGCCAAGTTCCAGGTACCTACGAGCAGTACTTC. Translated, it gives CASSQVPGTYEQYF. V gene TRBV4-1 combines with J gene TRBJ2-7; no firm D call. Germline V gene lookup returns CDR1 MGHRA and CDR2 YSYEKL. V was trimmed by 1 base and J by 2 bases, leaving 9 bases between them. This CDR3 has 14 amino acids.

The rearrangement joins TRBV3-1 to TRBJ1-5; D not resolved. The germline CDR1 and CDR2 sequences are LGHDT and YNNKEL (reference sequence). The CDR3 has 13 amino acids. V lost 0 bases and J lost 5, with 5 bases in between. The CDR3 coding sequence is TGTGCCAGCAGCCAAGATTTTGATCAGCCCCAGCATTTT. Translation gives CASSQDFDQPQHF.